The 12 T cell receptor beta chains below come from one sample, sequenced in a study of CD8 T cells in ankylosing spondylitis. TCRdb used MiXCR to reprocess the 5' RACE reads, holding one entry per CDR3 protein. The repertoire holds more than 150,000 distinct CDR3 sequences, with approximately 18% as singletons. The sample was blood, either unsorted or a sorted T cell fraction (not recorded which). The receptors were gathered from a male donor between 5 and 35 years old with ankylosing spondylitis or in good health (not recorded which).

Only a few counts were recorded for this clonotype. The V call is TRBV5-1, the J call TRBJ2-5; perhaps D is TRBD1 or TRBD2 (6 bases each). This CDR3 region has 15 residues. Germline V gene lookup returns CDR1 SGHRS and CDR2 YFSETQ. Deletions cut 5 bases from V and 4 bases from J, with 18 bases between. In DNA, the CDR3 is TGCGCCAGCAGACTACAGGGATCGGGGGCAGAGACCCAGTACTTC. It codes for CASRLQGSGAETQYF.

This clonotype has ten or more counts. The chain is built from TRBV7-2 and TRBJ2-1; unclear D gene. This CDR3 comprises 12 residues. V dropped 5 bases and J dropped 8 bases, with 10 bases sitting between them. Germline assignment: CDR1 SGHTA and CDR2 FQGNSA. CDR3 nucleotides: TGTGCCAGCAGCCACCGGTTGGATGAGCAGTTCTTC. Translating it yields CASSHRLDEQFF.

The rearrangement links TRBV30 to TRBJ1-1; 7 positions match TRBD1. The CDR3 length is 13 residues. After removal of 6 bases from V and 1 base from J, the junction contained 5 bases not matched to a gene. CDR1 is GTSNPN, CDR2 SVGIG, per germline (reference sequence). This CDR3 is CACQGQQNTEAFF. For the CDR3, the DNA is TGTGCCTGCCAGGGACAGCAGAACACTGAAGCTTTCTTT.

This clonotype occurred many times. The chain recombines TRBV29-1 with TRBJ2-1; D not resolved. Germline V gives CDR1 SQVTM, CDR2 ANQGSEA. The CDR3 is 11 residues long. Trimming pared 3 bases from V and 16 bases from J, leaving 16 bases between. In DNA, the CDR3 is TGCAGCGTTGATACGGGCCGGGCATTATTCTTC. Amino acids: CSVDTGRALFF.

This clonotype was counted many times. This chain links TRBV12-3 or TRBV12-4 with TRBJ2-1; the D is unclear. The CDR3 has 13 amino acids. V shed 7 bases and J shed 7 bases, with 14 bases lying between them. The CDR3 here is CASTGIAGNEQFF. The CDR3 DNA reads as TGTGCCAGCACGGGTATCGCTGGGAATGAGCAGTTCTTC.

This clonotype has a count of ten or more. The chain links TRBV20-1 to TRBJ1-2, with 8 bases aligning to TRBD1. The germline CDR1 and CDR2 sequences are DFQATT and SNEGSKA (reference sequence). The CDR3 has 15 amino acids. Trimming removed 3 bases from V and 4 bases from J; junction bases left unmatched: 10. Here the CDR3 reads CSASPTGVPPYGYTF. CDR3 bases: TGCAGTGCTAGTCCGACAGGGGTCCCCCCCTATGGCTACACCTTC.

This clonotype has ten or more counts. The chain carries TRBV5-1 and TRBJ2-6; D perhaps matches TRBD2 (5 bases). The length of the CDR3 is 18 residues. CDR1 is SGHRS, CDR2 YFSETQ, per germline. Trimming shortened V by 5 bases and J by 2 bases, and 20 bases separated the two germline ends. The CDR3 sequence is CASSFFGESSAGANVLTF. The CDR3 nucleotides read TGCGCCAGCAGTTTCTTTGGGGAGTCGTCCGCTGGGGCCAACGTCCTGACTTTC.

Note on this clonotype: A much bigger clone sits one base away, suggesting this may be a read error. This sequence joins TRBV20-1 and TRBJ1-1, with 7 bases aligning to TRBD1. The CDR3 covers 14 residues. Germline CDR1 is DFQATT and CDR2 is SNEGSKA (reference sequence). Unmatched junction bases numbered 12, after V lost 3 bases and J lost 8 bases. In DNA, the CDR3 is TGCAGTGCTAGTTTATCGGGACAGATGGGAGAAGCTTTCTTT. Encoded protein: CSASLSGQMGEAFF.

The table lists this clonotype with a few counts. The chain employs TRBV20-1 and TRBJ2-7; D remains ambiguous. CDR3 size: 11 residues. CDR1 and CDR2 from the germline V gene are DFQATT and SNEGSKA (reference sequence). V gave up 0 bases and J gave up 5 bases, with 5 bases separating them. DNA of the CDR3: TGCAGTGCTAGAGAATTAAACGAGCAGTACTTC. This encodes CSARELNEQYF.

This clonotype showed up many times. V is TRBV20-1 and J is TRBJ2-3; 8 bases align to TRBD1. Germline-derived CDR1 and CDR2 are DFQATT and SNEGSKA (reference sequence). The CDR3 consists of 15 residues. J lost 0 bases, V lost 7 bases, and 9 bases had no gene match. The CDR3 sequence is CSVQDRATSTDTQYF. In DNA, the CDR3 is TGCAGTGTCCAGGACAGGGCAACTAGCACAGATACGCAGTATTTT.

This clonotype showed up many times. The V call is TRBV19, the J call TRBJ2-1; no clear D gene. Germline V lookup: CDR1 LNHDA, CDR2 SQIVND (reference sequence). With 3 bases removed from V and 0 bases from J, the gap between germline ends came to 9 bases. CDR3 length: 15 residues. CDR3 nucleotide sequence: TGTGCCAGTAGTATGACTTTTAGCTCCTACAATGAGCAGTTCTTC. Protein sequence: CASSMTFSSYNEQFF.

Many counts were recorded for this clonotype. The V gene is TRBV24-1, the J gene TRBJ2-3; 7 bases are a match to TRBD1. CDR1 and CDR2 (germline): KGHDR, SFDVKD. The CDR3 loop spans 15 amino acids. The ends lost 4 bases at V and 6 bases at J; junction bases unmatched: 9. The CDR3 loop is CATSDTGTDLDTQYF. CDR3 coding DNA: TGTGCCACCAGTGACACCGGGACAGACCTCGATACGCAGTATTTT.